The clone carrying this T cell receptor beta chain came up a few times. Germline-derived CDR1 and CDR2 are ENHRY and SYGVKD. Trimming shortened V by 1 base and J by 4 bases, and 11 bases separated the two germline ends. The CDR3 loop spans 14 amino acids. This record comes from a study of fetal regulatory T cell absence and autoimmunity. On the study more broadly: Exocrine pancreas autoimmunity occurred in IPEX patients lacking clinical diabetes.

Profiling relied on immunoSEQ multiplex PCR, and the TCRdb table lists in-frame clones only, not all of them. The sample consists of 95,000 or so clones, 60% to 80% of them appearing once. The material sequenced was pancreas tissue. The chain links TRBV10-3 to TRBJ2-7; D gene ambiguous. The sequence derives from a male donor with IPEX syndrome. The chain's CDR3 is CAISELIGDYEQYF. DNA for the CDR3: TGTGCCATCAGTGAGTTGATTGGGGATTACGAGCAGTACTTC.